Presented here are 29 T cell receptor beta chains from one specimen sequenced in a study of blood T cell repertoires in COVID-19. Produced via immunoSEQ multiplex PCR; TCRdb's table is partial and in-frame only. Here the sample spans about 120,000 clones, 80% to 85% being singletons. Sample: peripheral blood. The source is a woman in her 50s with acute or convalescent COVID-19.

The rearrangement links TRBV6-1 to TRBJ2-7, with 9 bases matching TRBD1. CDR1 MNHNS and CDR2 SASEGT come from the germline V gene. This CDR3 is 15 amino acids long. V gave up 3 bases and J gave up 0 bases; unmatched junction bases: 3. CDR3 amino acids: CASSDQTGGSYEQYF. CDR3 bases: TGTGCCAGCAGTGACCAGACAGGGGGCTCCTACGAGCAGTACTTC.

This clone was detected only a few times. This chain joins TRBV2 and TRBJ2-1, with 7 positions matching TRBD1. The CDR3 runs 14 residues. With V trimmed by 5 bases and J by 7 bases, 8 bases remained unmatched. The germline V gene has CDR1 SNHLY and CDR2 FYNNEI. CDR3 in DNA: TGTGCCAGCAGTCGACAGGGTTTTAGGAATGAGCAGTTCTTC. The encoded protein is CASSRQGFRNEQFF.

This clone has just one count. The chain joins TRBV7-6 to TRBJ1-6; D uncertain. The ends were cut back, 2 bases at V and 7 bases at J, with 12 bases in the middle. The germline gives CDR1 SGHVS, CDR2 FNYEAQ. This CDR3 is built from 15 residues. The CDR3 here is CASSLNGGYNSPLHF. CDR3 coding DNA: TGTGCCAGCAGCTTAAATGGCGGGTACAATTCACCCCTCCACTTT.

The CDR3 here is CASSGDRATVEAFF. The CDR3 DNA reads as TGTGCCAGCTCAGGGGACAGGGCAACCGTTGAAGCTTTCTTT. The chain links TRBV18 to TRBJ1-1; 9 bases agree with TRBD1. Per germline, CDR1 KGHSH and CDR2 LQKENI. The J segment lost 7 bases and the V segment lost 5 bases, leaving 8 bases of the junction unmatched. This CDR3 is 14 amino acids long.

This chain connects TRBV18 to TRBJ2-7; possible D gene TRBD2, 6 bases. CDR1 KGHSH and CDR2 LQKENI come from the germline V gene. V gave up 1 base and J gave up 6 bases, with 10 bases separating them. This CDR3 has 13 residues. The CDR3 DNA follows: TGTGCCAGCTCACCACTGCGGGGTGTCGAGCAGTACTTC. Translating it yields CASSPLRGVEQYF.

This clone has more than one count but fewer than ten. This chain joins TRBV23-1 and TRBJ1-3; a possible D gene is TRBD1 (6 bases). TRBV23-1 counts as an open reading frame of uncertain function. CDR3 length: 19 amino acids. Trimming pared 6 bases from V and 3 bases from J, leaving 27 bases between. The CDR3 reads CASRNSTTTRDNRGNTIYF. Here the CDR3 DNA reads TGCGCCAGCAGGAATTCGACCACCACCCGGGACAACCGTGGAAACACCATATATTTT.

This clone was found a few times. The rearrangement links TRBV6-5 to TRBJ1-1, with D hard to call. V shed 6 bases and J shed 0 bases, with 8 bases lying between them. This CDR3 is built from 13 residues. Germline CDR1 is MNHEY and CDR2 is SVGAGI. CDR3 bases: TGTGCCAGCAGCGGGTATATGAACACTGAAGCTTTCTTT. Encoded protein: CASSGYMNTEAFF.

CDR3 sequence (DNA): TGTGCCATCAGTCCGCAGGGTGTGGGCTACACCTTC. It codes for CAISPQGVGYTF. This chain joins TRBV10-3 and TRBJ1-2, with a tentative D call TRBD1 (5 bases). The CDR3 covers 12 residues. The V end lost 5 bases, the J end lost 8 bases, and 12 bases lay between the germline ends. Germline CDR1 is ENHRY and CDR2 is SYGVKD.

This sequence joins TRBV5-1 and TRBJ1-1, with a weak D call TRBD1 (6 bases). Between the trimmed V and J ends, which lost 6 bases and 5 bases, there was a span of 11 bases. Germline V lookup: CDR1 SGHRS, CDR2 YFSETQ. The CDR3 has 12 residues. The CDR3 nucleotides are TGCGCCAGCACCCTACAGGGAACTGAAGCTTTCTTT. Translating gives CASTLQGTEAFF.

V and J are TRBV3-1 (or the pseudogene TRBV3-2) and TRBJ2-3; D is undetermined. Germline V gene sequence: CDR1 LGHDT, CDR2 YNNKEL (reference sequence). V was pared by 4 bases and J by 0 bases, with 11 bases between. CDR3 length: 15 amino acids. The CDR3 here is CASSPQTSSTDTQYF. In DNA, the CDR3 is TGTGCCAGCAGCCCGCAGACATCTAGCACAGATACGCAGTATTTT.

The CDR3 DNA sequence: TGTGCCAGCCACGACGTTCAACACCCAGGGGGCAACACCGGGGAGCTGTTTTTT. It encodes CASHDVQHPGGNTGELFF. The chain couples TRBV2 to TRBJ2-2, with 8 positions matching TRBD1. The germline V gene encodes CDR1 SNHLY and CDR2 FYNNEI. CDR3 length: 18 amino acids. V lost 8 bases and J lost 2; bases outside the gene matches: 16.

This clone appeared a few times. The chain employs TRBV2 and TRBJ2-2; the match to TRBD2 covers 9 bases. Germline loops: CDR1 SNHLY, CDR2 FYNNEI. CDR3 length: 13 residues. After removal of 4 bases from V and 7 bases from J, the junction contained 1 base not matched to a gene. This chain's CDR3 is CASSASGDGELFF. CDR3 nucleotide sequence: TGTGCCAGCAGTGCTAGCGGGGACGGGGAGCTGTTTTTT.

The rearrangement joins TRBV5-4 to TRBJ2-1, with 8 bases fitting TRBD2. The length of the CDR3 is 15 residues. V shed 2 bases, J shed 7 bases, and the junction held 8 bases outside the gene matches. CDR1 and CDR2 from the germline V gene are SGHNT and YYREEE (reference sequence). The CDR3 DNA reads TGTGCCAGCAGCTTTTACGGGAGGGCCTTTAATGAGCAGTTCTTC. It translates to CASSFYGRAFNEQFF.

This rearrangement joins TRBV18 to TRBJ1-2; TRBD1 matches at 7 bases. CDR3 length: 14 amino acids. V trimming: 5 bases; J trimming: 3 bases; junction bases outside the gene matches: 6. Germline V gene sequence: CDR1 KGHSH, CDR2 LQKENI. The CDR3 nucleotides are TGTGCCAGCTCAATCTCCGGGACAGACTATGGCTACACCTTC. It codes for CASSISGTDYGYTF.

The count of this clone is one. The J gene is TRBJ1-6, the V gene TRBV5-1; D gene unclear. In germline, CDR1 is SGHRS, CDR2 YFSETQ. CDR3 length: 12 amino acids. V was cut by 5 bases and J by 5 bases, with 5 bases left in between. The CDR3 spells CASRRDNSPLHF. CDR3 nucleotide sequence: TGCGCCAGCAGGCGGGATAATTCACCCCTCCACTTT.

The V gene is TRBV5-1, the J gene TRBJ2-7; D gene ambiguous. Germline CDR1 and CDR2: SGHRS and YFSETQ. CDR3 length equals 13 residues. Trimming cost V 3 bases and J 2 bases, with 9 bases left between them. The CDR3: CASSSTFPYEQYF. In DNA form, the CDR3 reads TGCGCCAGCAGCTCGACATTCCCCTACGAGCAGTACTTC.

The CDR3 spells CASSLGLWQNTEAFF. Written as DNA, the CDR3 is TGCGCCAGCAGCTTGGGGTTATGGCAGAACACTGAAGCTTTCTTT. The chain combines TRBV5-1 with TRBJ1-1; D is uncertain. The CDR3 consists of 15 residues. The V gene's germline CDR1 is SGHRS and CDR2 YFSETQ. Trimming pared 0 bases from V and 1 base from J, leaving 10 bases between.

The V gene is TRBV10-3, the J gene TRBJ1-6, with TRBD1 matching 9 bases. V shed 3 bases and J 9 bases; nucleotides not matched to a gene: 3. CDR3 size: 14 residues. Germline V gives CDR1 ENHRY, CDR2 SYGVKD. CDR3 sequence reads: CAISEMDRGSPLHF. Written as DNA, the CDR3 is TGTGCCATCAGTGAAATGGACAGGGGTTCACCCCTCCACTTT.

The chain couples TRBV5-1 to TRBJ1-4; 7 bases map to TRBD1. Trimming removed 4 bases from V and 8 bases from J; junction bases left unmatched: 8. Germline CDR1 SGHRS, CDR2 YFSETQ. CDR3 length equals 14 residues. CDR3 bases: TGCGCCAGCAGCGGAGGGGGCGCGGAAGAAAAACTGTTTTTT. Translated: CASSGGGAEEKLFF.

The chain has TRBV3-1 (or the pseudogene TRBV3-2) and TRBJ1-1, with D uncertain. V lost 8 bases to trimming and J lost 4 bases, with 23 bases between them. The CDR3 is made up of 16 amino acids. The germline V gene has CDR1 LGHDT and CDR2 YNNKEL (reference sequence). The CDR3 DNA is TGTGCCAGCGGTAAGCAGGCGACAAAGGCCCCCACTGAAGCTTTCTTT. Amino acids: CASGKQATKAPTEAFF.

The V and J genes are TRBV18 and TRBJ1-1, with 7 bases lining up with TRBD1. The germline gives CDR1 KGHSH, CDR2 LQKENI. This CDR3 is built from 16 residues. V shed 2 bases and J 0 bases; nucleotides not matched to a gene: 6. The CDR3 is CASSPTTGQMNTEAFF. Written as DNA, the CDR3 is TGTGCCAGCTCACCAACTACGGGACAGATGAACACTGAAGCTTTCTTT.

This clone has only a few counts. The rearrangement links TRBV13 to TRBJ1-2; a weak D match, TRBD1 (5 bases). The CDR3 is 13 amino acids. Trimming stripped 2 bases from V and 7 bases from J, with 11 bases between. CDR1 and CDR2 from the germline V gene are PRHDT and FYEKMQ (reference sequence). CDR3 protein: CASSLQGGGGYTF. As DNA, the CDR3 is TGTGCCAGCAGCTTACAGGGAGGAGGTGGCTACACCTTC.

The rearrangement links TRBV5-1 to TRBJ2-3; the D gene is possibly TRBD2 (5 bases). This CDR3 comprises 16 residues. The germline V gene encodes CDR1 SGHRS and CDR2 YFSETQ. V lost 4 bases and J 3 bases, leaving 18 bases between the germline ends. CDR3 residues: CASSMGPRTGTDTQYF. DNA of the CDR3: TGCGCCAGCAGCATGGGCCCCAGGACTGGAACAGATACGCAGTATTTT.

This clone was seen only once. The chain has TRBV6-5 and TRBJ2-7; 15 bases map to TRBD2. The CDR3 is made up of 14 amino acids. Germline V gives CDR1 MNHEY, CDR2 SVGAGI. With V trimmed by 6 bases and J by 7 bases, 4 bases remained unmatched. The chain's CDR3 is CASRFGLAGGEQYF. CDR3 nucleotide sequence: TGTGCCAGCAGGTTCGGACTAGCGGGAGGGGAGCAGTACTTC.

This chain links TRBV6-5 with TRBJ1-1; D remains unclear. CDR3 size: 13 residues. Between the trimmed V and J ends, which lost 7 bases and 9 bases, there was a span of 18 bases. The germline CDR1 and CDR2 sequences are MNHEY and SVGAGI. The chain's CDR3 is CASTREGRAKAFF. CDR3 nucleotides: TGTGCCAGCACGAGGGAGGGTCGAGCCAAAGCTTTCTTT.

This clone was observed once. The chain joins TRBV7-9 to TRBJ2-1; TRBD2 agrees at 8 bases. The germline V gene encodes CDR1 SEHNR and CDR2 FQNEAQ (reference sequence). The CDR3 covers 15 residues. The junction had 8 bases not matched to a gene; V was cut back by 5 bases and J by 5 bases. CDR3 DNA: TGTGCCAGCAGCCTGGTAGTAGCGGGAAACAATGAGCAGTTCTTC. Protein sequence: CASSLVVAGNNEQFF.

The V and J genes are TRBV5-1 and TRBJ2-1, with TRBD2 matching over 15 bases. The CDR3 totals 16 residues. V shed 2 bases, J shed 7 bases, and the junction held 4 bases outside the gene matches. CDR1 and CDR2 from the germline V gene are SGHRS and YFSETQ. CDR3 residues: CASSFQGLAGGNEQFF. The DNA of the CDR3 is TGCGCCAGCAGCTTTCAGGGACTAGCGGGAGGTAATGAGCAGTTCTTC.

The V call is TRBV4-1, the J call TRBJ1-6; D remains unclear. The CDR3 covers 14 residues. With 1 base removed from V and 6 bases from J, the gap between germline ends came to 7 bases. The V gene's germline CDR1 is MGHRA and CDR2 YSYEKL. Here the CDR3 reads CASSQGHLNSPLHF. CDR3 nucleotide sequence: TGCGCCAGCAGCCAAGGGCACCTTAATTCACCCCTCCACTTT.

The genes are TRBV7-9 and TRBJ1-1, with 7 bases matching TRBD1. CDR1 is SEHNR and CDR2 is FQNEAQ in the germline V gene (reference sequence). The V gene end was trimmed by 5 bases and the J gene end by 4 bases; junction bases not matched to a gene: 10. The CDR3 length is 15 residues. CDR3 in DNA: TGTGCCAGCAGCACCCGACAGGGCGCAAGCACTGAAGCTTTCTTT. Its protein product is CASSTRQGASTEAFF.